This T cell receptor (beta chain) was identified during a study of neurological immune-mediated disorders. V gave up 5 bases and J gave up 1 base; unmatched junction bases: 5. The CDR3 runs 15 residues. The germline V gene encodes CDR1 LNHDA and CDR2 SQIVND (reference sequence). Synthesis of cDNA was accomplished via 5'RACE employing 10-nucleotide random UMIs. TCRdb re-derived calls from the 5' RACE reads in MiXCR, one entry per CDR3 protein. The data hold fewer than 30,000 distinct CDR3 sequences, with about 13% observed a single time. There are many counts of this clonotype. The antigen remains undetermined. Findings and limits, study-wide: It was HTLV-1-associated myelopathy that showed the most TCR clonal expansion, while multiple sclerosis showed the least, falling below healthy controls. No CDR3 amino acid sequences were shared by expanded clones across subjects, suggesting private repertoires in all groups.

Unsorted libraries were prepared from 2 million PBMCs held at -80 C. The source is a woman aged 60 to 75 with HTLV-1-associated myelopathy (HAM/TSP). Sequenced input: PBMCs. The chain links TRBV19 to TRBJ1-1, with 9 bases identical to TRBD1. The CDR3: CASSLRDRANTEAFF. The CDR3 DNA is TGTGCCAGTAGTCTCCGGGACAGGGCGAACACTGAAGCTTTCTTT.